These 17 T cell receptor beta chains were all obtained from the same sample, sequenced in a study of OX40 agonist ivuxolimab in advanced cancers. Profiled with immunoSEQ multiplex PCR; TCRdb holds only in-frame clones, not every one. The sample carries 70,000 to 95,000 clones, about nine tenths recorded once. Sequencing was performed on CD4+ or CD8+ T cells sorted from blood, taken in a trial of the OX40 agonist ivuxolimab. These receptors all stem from an adult with an advanced solid tumor such as melanoma, head and neck, liver or kidney cancer.

The chain uses TRBV6-1 and TRBJ2-7; D may be TRBD2 (5 bases). CDR3 length: 16 amino acids. Germline V CDR1 and CDR2: MNHNS, SASEGT. V was clipped by 2 bases and J by 3 bases, with 17 bases between them. CDR3 bases: TGTGCCAGCAGTGAACGGGATGTTCCCAATTTCTACGAGCAGTACTTC. Translating it yields CASSERDVPNFYEQYF.

The chain couples TRBV18 to TRBJ2-3; 7 nucleotides agree with TRBD1. The CDR3 is 15 amino acids. Germline V gives CDR1 KGHSH, CDR2 LQKENI. Trimming removed 4 bases from V and 3 bases from J; junction bases left unmatched: 7. DNA for the CDR3: TGTGCCAGCTCACTCCGACAGGGTAGGACAGATACGCAGTATTTT. Translated, it gives CASSLRQGRTDTQYF.

The chain employs TRBV6-1 and TRBJ2-3; D possibly corresponds to TRBD2 (6 bases). The germline V and J ends were trimmed by 6 bases and 1 base, with 11 bases remaining between them. This CDR3 is built from 14 residues. From germline, CDR1 is MNHNS and CDR2 SASEGT. CDR3 amino acids: CASRTAGRTDTQYF. Written as DNA, the CDR3 is TGTGCCAGCAGAACAGCGGGCCGCACAGATACGCAGTATTTT.

The chain uses TRBV29-1 and TRBJ2-3; 7 nucleotides agree with TRBD2. The CDR3 is 16 amino acids. CDR1 and CDR2 (germline): SQVTM, ANQGSEA. V lost 3 bases and J lost 4; bases outside the gene matches: 13. Here the CDR3 reads CSVEKRASGVPDTQYF. The CDR3 DNA reads as TGCAGCGTTGAGAAAAGGGCTAGCGGTGTTCCAGATACGCAGTATTTT.

This sequence joins TRBV2 and TRBJ1-1; 7 nucleotides align to TRBD1. There are 14 residues in the CDR3. Germline V gene data show CDR1 as SNHLY and CDR2 as FYNNEI. The V segment lost 7 bases and the J segment 1 base; nucleotides outside the gene matches: 6. The DNA for the CDR3 is TGTGCCAGCACGAGGGGACAGTCGAACACTGAAGCTTTCTTT. This gives the protein CASTRGQSNTEAFF. The full variable domain, in which reference TRBV2 and TRBJ1-1 provide the parts outside the CDR3, is EPEVTQTPSHQVTQMGQEVILRCVPISNHLYFYWYRQILGQKVEFLVSFYNNEISEKSEIFDDQFSVERPDGSNFTLKIRSTKLEDSAMYFCASTRGQSNTEAFFGQGTRLTVV.

The chain employs TRBV14 and TRBJ2-3, with D unclear. V was shortened by 4 bases and J by 2 bases, with 13 bases between the two germline ends. The CDR3 is 15 residues long. From germline, CDR1 is SGHDN and CDR2 FVKESK. As DNA, the CDR3 is TGTGCCAGCAGCCTGCCGACACCATACACAGATACGCAGTATTTT. Protein product: CASSLPTPYTDTQYF.

This clone has only one observation. The chain employs TRBV27 and TRBJ2-7; perhaps TRBD2 as D (6 bases). The CDR3 spans 15 residues. Germline CDR1 reads MNHEY; CDR2 reads SMNVEV (reference sequence). Trimming took off 2 bases at V and 0 bases at J, with 11 bases between the two ends. The CDR3 bases are TGTGCCAGCAGTTTACGCCGACTAGACTCCTACGAGCAGTACTTC. Amino acid sequence: CASSLRRLDSYEQYF.

The chain is built from TRBV12-5 and TRBJ2-1, with 8 positions matching TRBD2. Germline V gene data show CDR1 as LGHNT and CDR2 as FRNRAP. V shed 1 base and J 7 bases; nucleotides not matched to a gene: 6. The CDR3 totals 15 residues. This chain's CDR3 is CASGLGSGKSNEQFF. The CDR3 nucleotides read TGTGCTAGTGGTTTGGGTAGCGGGAAATCGAATGAGCAGTTCTTC. The full variable domain, in which reference TRBV12-5 and TRBJ2-1 provide the parts outside the CDR3, is DARVTQTPRHKVTEMGQEVTMRCQPILGHNTVFWYRQTMMQGLELLAYFRNRAPLDDSGMPKDRFSAEMPDATLATLKIQPSEPRDSAVYFCASGLGSGKSNEQFFGPGTRLTVL.

The chain recombines TRBV6-5 with TRBJ2-5, with 7 bases fitting TRBD2. Germline V CDR1 and CDR2: MNHEY, SVGAGI. The V gene end was trimmed by 2 bases and the J gene end by 3 bases; junction bases not matched to a gene: 3. This CDR3 has 14 residues. CDR3: CASSYPGLKETQYF. DNA for the CDR3: TGTGCCAGCAGTTACCCGGGACTAAAAGAGACCCAGTACTTC.

This clone was seen just once. J is TRBJ1-1 and V is TRBV27; 8 nucleotides line up with TRBD1. Germline CDR1 is MNHEY and CDR2 is SMNVEV (reference sequence). Trimming cost V 5 bases and J 11 bases; bases outside gene matches: 7. The CDR3 is 12 amino acids. The CDR3 reads CASSPPRGRAFF. The CDR3 DNA reads TGTGCCAGCAGTCCTCCCAGGGGGCGGGCTTTCTTT.

The chain carries TRBV15 and TRBJ2-5, with 7 bases fitting TRBD1. Germline trimming cut 5 bases from V and 7 bases from J; bases unmatched to any gene: 13. This CDR3 has 15 residues. Germline V gene sequence: CDR1 LNHNV, CDR2 YYDKDF (reference sequence). The CDR3 coding sequence is TGTGCCACCAGCTCCGGGACAGTGGGTTCTGGGACCCAGTACTTC. This codes for CATSSGTVGSGTQYF.

V usage is TRBV5-1 and J usage is TRBJ2-7, with 10 bases matching TRBD2. This CDR3 has 14 residues. Germline V lookup: CDR1 SGHRS, CDR2 YFSETQ. J gave up 6 bases and V 3 bases, and 6 bases lay outside the gene matches. The CDR3 protein is CASSYTSGMGEQYF. CDR3 DNA sequence: TGCGCCAGCAGCTACACTAGCGGGATGGGCGAGCAGTACTTC.

The chain joins TRBV5-1 to TRBJ2-7; D ambiguous. Trimming pared 5 bases from V and 6 bases from J, leaving 18 bases between. Germline V gives CDR1 SGHRS, CDR2 YFSETQ. The CDR3 is 14 residues long. Written as DNA, the CDR3 is TGCGCCAGCAGATCGACCGGCAAGGCTCTCGAGCAGTACTTC. It translates to CASRSTGKALEQYF.

The CDR3 region is CSVDPHGGRTEAFF. For the CDR3, the DNA is TGCAGCGTTGATCCCCACGGGGGCCGCACTGAAGCTTTCTTT. This rearrangement joins TRBV29-1 to TRBJ1-1; tentative D call: TRBD1 (6 bases). The CDR3 contains 14 residues. Trimming removed 3 bases at V and 4 bases at J, with 15 bases between. Per the germline V gene, CDR1 is SQVTM and CDR2 is ANQGSEA.

The chain combines TRBV10-3 with TRBJ2-7; TRBD1 agrees at 7 bases. CDR3 length: 14 residues. V lost 2 bases to trimming and J lost 5 bases; unmatched junction nucleotides: 6. The germline V gene has CDR1 ENHRY and CDR2 SYGVKD. CDR3 in amino acids: CAISERTGVNEQYF. CDR3 in DNA: TGTGCCATCAGTGAGCGTACAGGGGTGAACGAGCAGTACTTC.

This sequence joins TRBV10-1 and TRBJ2-5; D could derive from TRBD1 or TRBD2 (6 bases each). The CDR3 sequence is 14 residues long. The germline CDR1 and CDR2 sequences are WNHNN and SYGVQD (reference sequence). The V end lost 3 bases, the J end lost 3 bases, and 11 bases lay between the germline ends. The chain's CDR3 is CASSEGGTEETQYF. The CDR3 DNA reads as TGCGCCAGCAGTGAAGGGGGGACCGAAGAGACCCAGTACTTC.

This chain connects TRBV15 to TRBJ2-5; 9 bases are a match to TRBD1. CDR3 length equals 15 residues. Germline V gives CDR1 LNHNV, CDR2 YYDKDF (reference sequence). The ends lost 2 bases at V and 5 bases at J; junction bases unmatched: 6. DNA of the CDR3: TGTGCCACCAGCAGATCCCGACAGGGGGGGGAGACCCAGTACTTC. The encoded protein is CATSRSRQGGETQYF.